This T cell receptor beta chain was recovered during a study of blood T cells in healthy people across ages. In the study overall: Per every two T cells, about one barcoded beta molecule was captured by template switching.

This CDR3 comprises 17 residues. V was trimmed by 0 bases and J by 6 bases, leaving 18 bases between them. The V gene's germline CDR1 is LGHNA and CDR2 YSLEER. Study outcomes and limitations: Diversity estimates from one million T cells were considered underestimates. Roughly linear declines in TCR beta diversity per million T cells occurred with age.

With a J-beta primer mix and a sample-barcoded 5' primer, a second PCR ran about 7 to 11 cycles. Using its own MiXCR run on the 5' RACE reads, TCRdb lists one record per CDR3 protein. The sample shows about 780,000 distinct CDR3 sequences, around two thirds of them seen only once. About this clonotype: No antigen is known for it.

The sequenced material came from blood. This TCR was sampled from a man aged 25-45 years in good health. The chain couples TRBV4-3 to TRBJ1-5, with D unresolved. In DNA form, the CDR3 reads TGCGCCAGCAGCCAAGATCGGTTCGGGCGGGCCCCTCAGCCCCAGCATTTT. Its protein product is CASSQDRFGRAPQPQHF.